The 24 T cell receptor beta chains listed next were all sequenced from one sample in a study of T cells in Graves' hyperthyroidism and ophthalmopathy. Template material for amplifying TCR beta CDR3 regions consisted of RNA transcripts. HTBI primers were employed in a first-round RT-PCR of the TCR CDR3. TCRdb re-called the multiplex PCR reads with MiXCR, one entry per CDR3 protein. Of 30,000 to 45,000 distinct CDR3 sequences listed, 52% are singletons. Sequenced input: blood. These receptors came from a man aged 40-50 years with Graves' ophthalmopathy.

This clonotype has at least ten counts. The chain links TRBV6-6 to TRBJ2-2; either TRBD1 or TRBD2 may fit D (5 bases each). Germline loops: CDR1 MNHNY, CDR2 SVGAGI (reference sequence). V lost 4 bases and J 4 bases, leaving 13 bases between the germline ends. This CDR3 has 15 residues. DNA for the CDR3: TGTGCCAGCAGTTCACCGGACGGGACCACCGGGGAGCTGTTTTTT. Its protein is CASSSPDGTTGELFF.

This rearrangement joins TRBV5-1 to TRBJ1-1, with 7 positions matching TRBD1. Germline lookup yields CDR1 SGHRS and CDR2 YFSETQ. V lost 3 bases, J lost 1 base, and 6 bases stayed unmatched. The CDR3 runs to 15 residues. The CDR3 bases are TGCGCCAGCAGCTCCTCTCGGACAGGGAACACTGAAGCTTTCTTT. It is translated as CASSSSRTGNTEAFF. The entire variable domain, with the rest obtained from reference TRBV5-1 and TRBJ1-1, is as follows: KAGVTQTPRYLIKTRGQQVTLSCSPISGHRSVSWYQQTPGQGLQFLFEYFSETQRNKGNFPGRFSGRQFSNSRSEMNVSTLELGDSALYLCASSSSRTGNTEAFFGQGTRLTVV.

This clonotype has ten or more counts. The gene calls are TRBV7-2 and TRBJ2-1; 12 bases map to TRBD2. After removal of 2 bases from V and 5 bases from J, the junction contained 1 base not matched to a gene. Germline CDR1 reads SGHTA; CDR2 reads FQGNSA. This CDR3 is 15 amino acids long. The CDR3 nucleotides read TGTGCCAGCAGCTTAACTAGCGGGAGGAACAATGAGCAGTTCTTC. It translates to CASSLTSGRNNEQFF.

Many counts were recorded for this clonotype. The chain links TRBV6-1 to TRBJ2-3; the D call may be TRBD1 or TRBD2 (5 bases each). This CDR3 region has 15 residues. V dropped 6 bases and J dropped 1 base, with 14 bases sitting between them. CDR1 and CDR2 (germline): MNHNS, SASEGT. DNA for the CDR3: TGTGCCAGCAGGGACGGGGCCACCGGCACAGATACGCAGTATTTT. Translation gives CASRDGATGTDTQYF.

This clonotype was recorded many times. The chain is built from TRBV9 and TRBJ2-1; 10 bases map to TRBD2. The CDR3 consists of 18 residues. The ends lost 0 bases at V and 4 bases at J; junction bases unmatched: 10. Germline-derived CDR1 and CDR2 are SGDLS and YYNGEE. CDR3 sequence reads: CASSVGSGGARVYNEQFF. CDR3 DNA sequence: TGTGCCAGCAGCGTAGGCAGCGGGGGGGCCCGGGTGTACAATGAGCAGTTCTTC.

This rearrangement joins TRBV11-1 to TRBJ2-7; 9 nucleotides agree with TRBD1. This CDR3 is 15 amino acids long. Germline trimming cut 1 base from V and 3 bases from J; bases unmatched to any gene: 4. Germline CDR1 reads SGHAT; CDR2 reads FQDESV (reference sequence). The CDR3 DNA sequence: TGTGCCAGCAGCTTAGACCAGGACAGGGGCTACGAGCAGTACTTC. Translated: CASSLDQDRGYEQYF.

This rearrangement joins TRBV6-5 to TRBJ1-6; D may be TRBD1 (5 bases). The CDR3 length is 12 residues. V dropped 2 bases and J dropped 9 bases, with 5 bases sitting between them. Germline-derived CDR1 and CDR2 are MNHEY and SVGAGI. CDR3: CASSYQGSPLHF. In DNA, the CDR3 is TGTGCCAGCAGTTACCAGGGTTCACCCCTCCACTTT.

The V and J genes are TRBV15 and TRBJ2-7; D remains ambiguous. V gave up 0 bases and J gave up 7 bases, with 13 bases separating them. Germline loops: CDR1 LNHNV, CDR2 YYDKDF (reference sequence). This CDR3 spans 14 amino acids. In nucleotides, the CDR3 is TGTGCCACCAGCAGAGAGACTGGCTCCTCTGAGCAGTACTTC. It translates to CATSRETGSSEQYF.

This clonotype was observed many times. The chain recombines TRBV6-6 with TRBJ2-3, with TRBD2 identical over 14 bases. J lost 8 bases, V lost 6 bases, and 4 bases had no gene match. This CDR3 spans 14 amino acids. The V gene's germline CDR1 is MNHNY and CDR2 SVGAGI (reference sequence). CDR3 loop: CASRGLAGDGTQYF. The DNA for the CDR3 is TGTGCCAGCAGGGGACTAGCGGGAGATGGTACGCAGTATTTT.

The chain links TRBV7-3 to TRBJ2-7; 8 bases match TRBD2. CDR1 SGHTA and CDR2 FQGTGA come from the germline V gene. The CDR3 is 14 amino acids. The ends lost 4 bases at V and 3 bases at J; junction bases unmatched: 5. CDR3 sequence: CASSSSGTSYEQYF. In DNA, the CDR3 is TGTGCCAGCAGCTCATCCGGGACTAGCTACGAGCAGTACTTC.

There are a few counts of this clonotype. This may come from a read error, since a much larger clone is one base off. This sequence joins TRBV6-5 and TRBJ2-1; D remains ambiguous. Germline values: CDR1 MNHEY, CDR2 SVGAGI. This CDR3 region has 15 residues. The CDR3 nucleotides are TGTGCCAGCCACTCCGAAGGTCTTTCCTGCAATGAGCAGTTCTTC. Its translation: CASHSEGLSCNEQFF.

There are many counts of this clonotype. The chain is built from TRBV28 and TRBJ1-5; maybe TRBD1 (6 bases). The CDR3 has 15 residues. V lost 6 bases to trimming and J lost 7 bases, with 19 bases between them. CDR1 and CDR2 from the germline V gene are MDHEN and SYDVKM. The CDR3 nucleotides are TGTGCCAGCAGGGGGGGGCAGGGATTCGAGCAGCCCCAGCATTTT. This sequence encodes CASRGGQGFEQPQHF.

This rearrangement joins TRBV20-1 to TRBJ2-6, with 9 bases lining up with TRBD1. Germline V CDR1 and CDR2: DFQATT, SNEGSKA (reference sequence). V dropped 0 bases and J dropped 11; count of bases not matched to a gene: 5. The CDR3 totals 14 residues. As DNA, the CDR3 is TGCAGTGCTAGAGATCGGACAGGGGTCGACGTCCTGACTTTC. Its translation: CSARDRTGVDVLTF.

This clonotype was seen at least ten times. The rearrangement joins TRBV6-2 or TRBV6-3 to TRBJ2-7; 8 bases map to TRBD1. This CDR3 has 15 residues. Germline trimming cut 4 bases from V and 4 bases from J; bases unmatched to any gene: 9. CDR1 is MNHEY and CDR2 is SVGEGT in the germline V gene. The CDR3 DNA is TGTGCCAGCAGTTTTGGGACAGGAGGTATTTACGAGCAGTACTTC. Translated, it gives CASSFGTGGIYEQYF.

The chain links TRBV9 to TRBJ2-1; 8 bases fit TRBD2. Germline trimming cut 1 base from V and 6 bases from J; bases unmatched to any gene: 9. Germline V lookup: CDR1 SGDLS, CDR2 YYNGEE. This CDR3 has 16 residues. The DNA of the CDR3 is TGTGCCAGCAGCGTAATGGACGGGAGGGCCCTCAATGAGCAGTTCTTC. Translation: CASSVMDGRALNEQFF.

This clonotype was counted many times. This chain links TRBV5-1 with TRBJ1-5; D may be TRBD1 (6 bases). CDR3 size: 15 residues. CDR1 and CDR2 (germline): SGHRS, YFSETQ. Trimming removed 3 bases from V and 0 bases from J, with 10 bases in between. DNA of the CDR3: TGCGCCAGCAGCTCAACAGGGAATAGCAATCAGCCCCAGCATTTT. As protein: CASSSTGNSNQPQHF.

This clonotype was recorded many times. The chain uses TRBV6-5 and TRBJ2-7; 10 bases map to TRBD1. V trimming: 6 bases; J trimming: 4 bases; junction bases outside the gene matches: 12. Germline CDR1 and CDR2: MNHEY and SVGAGI. The CDR3 runs to 16 residues. CDR3 sequence: CASRKIAGQGSYEQYF. For the CDR3, the DNA is TGTGCCAGCAGGAAAATCGCGGGACAGGGGTCGTACGAGCAGTACTTC.

Many counts were recorded for this clonotype. The chain links TRBV19 to TRBJ1-5; D might be TRBD1 (5 bases). The CDR3 loop spans 15 amino acids. The V end lost 4 bases, the J end lost 7 bases, and 17 bases lay between the germline ends. Germline lookup yields CDR1 LNHDA and CDR2 SQIVND (reference sequence). Here the CDR3 reads CASSTLGHNEQPQHF. In DNA, the CDR3 is TGTGCCAGTAGTACCCTCGGACACAACGAACAGCCCCAGCATTTT.

There are many counts of this clonotype. The chain joins TRBV4-1 to TRBJ1-2; 7 bases line up with TRBD1. Germline trimming cut 1 base from V and 8 bases from J; bases unmatched to any gene: 4. Looked up from germline, CDR1 is MGHRA and CDR2 is YSYEKL. CDR3 length: 13 amino acids. DNA of the CDR3: TGCGCCAGCAGCCAAGTGTACAGGGGAGGCTACACCTTC. Protein sequence: CASSQVYRGGYTF.

This clonotype was picked up many times. CDR3 coding DNA: TGCAGTGCTGGTAGGGCGGGGGACGGACAGCCCCAGCATTTT. Residues: CSAGRAGDGQPQHF. The chain combines TRBV20-1 with TRBJ1-5, with D tentatively TRBD1 (5 bases). Germline-derived CDR1 and CDR2 are DFQATT and SNEGSKA (reference sequence). V dropped 5 bases and J dropped 7 bases, with 18 bases sitting between them. This CDR3 has 14 amino acids.

This chain uses TRBV19 with TRBJ1-2; possible D gene TRBD1, 5 bases. The CDR3 totals 16 residues. V lost 5 bases and J 7 bases, leaving 23 bases between the germline ends. Germline CDR1 reads LNHDA; CDR2 reads SQIVND (reference sequence). The CDR3 loop reads CASSSSRTRPVGGYTF. The CDR3 DNA reads as TGTGCCAGTAGTTCGTCCCGGACACGTCCCGTCGGTGGCTACACCTTC.

The gene calls are TRBV9 and TRBJ1-2, with no clear D. This CDR3 has 15 residues. Trimming removed 4 bases from V and 8 bases from J, with 21 bases in between. Germline V lookup: CDR1 SGDLS, CDR2 YYNGEE. Here the CDR3 reads CASSPHGVAGYGYTF. In nucleotides, the CDR3 is TGTGCCAGCAGCCCACATGGGGTAGCGGGTTACGGCTACACCTTC.

The chain is built from TRBV12-3 or TRBV12-4 and TRBJ1-2, with D uncertain. The CDR3 consists of 13 residues. V lost 5 bases and J 2 bases, leaving 9 bases between the germline ends. CDR3 region: CASSPGGNYGYTF. The CDR3, as DNA: TGTGCCAGCAGTCCGGGAGGAAACTATGGCTACACCTTC.

By sample share, this clonotype is medium-sized. This sequence joins TRBV24-1 and TRBJ2-3; D assignment may be TRBD1 or TRBD2 (5 bases each). This CDR3 is 16 amino acids long. The germline gives CDR1 KGHDR, CDR2 SFDVKD. Trimming pared 3 bases from V and 0 bases from J, leaving 12 bases between. The CDR3 DNA follows: TGTGCCACCAGTGATGTCGACGGGGACAGCACAGATACGCAGTATTTT. Protein product: CATSDVDGDSTDTQYF.